The clone carrying this TCR beta chain turned up a few times. Its antigen is not known. One end of the junction varies from germline; a read error may be responsible. These data originate in a study of T-cell reconstitution after alpha-beta-depleted transplantation in children. Study-wide results and limits: Counts and diversity of T cells one year after transplant came mostly from newly produced T cells.

Germline V gene sequence: CDR1 SGHRS, CDR2 YFSETQ. This CDR3 has 15 amino acids. The library targeted TCRbeta and was prepared with unique molecular identifiers. TCRdb processed the PCR reads anew with MiXCR; each CDR3 protein has one entry. The sample holds a few hundred thousand distinct CDR3 sequences, roughly 30% seen once. The rearrangement links TRBV5-1 to TRBJ2-2; D may be TRBD2 (6 bases). This sequence was found in a boy in the first two years of life with Wiskott-Aldrich syndrome, due to receive a stem cell transplant. The sample in question was PBMCs, obtained before TCRalphabeta/CD19-depleted stem cell transplant. DNA for the CDR3: TGCGCCAGCAGCATGACTAGTTCGAACGCCGGGGAGCTGTTTTTT. As protein: CASSMTSSNAGELFF. Variable domain in full (rest from reference TRBV5-1 and TRBJ2-2): KAGVTQTPRYLIKTRGQQVTLSCSPISGHRSVSWYQQTPGQGLQFLFEYFSETQRNKGNFPGRFSGRQFSNSRSEMNVSTLELGDSALYLCASSMTSSNAGELFFGEGSRLTVL.